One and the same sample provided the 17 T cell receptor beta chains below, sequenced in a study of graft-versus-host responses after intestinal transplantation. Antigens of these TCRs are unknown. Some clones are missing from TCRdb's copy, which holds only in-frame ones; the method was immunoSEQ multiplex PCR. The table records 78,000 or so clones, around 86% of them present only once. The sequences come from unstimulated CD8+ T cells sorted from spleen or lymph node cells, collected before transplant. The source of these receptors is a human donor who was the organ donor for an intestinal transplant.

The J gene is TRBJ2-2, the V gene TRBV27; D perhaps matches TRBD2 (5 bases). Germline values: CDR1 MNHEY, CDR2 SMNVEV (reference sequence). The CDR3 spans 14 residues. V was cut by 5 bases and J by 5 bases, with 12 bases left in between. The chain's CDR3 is CASSQAALTGELFF. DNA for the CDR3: TGTGCCAGCAGTCAAGCGGCCCTTACCGGGGAGCTGTTTTTT.

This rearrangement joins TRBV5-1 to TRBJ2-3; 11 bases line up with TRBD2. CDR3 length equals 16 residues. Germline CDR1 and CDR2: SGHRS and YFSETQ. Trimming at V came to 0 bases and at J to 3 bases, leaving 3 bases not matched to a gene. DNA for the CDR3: TGCGCCAGCAGCTTGGGGCTAGCGGGGGGAACAGATACGCAGTATTTT. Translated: CASSLGLAGGTDTQYF.

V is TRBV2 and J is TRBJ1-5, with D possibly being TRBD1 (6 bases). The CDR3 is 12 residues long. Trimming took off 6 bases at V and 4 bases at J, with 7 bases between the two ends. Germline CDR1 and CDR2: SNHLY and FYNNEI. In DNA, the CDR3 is TGTGCCAGCAGAGGGGGGAATCAGCCCCAGCATTTT. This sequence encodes CASRGGNQPQHF.

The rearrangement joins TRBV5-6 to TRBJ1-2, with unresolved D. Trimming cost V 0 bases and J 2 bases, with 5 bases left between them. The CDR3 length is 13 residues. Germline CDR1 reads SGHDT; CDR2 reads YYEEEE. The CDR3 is CASSLVGNYGYTF. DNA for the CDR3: TGTGCCAGCAGCTTGGTTGGAAACTATGGCTACACCTTC.

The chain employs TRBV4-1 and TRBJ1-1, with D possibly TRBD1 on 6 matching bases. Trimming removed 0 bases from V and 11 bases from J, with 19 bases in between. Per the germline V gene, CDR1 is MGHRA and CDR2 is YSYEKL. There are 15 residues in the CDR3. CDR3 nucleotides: TGCGCCAGCAGCCAAGATGGGTGGGGGGCTCTAAGTGCTTTCTTT. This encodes CASSQDGWGALSAFF.

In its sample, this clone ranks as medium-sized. DNA for the CDR3: TGTGCCACCAGCCCCACAACGTGGGATACGCAGTATTTT. Encoded protein: CATSPTTWDTQYF. The V call is TRBV15, the J call TRBJ2-3; D is unclear. Germline V gene data show CDR1 as LNHNV and CDR2 as YYDKDF (reference sequence). V shed 5 bases and J shed 6 bases, with 12 bases lying between them. This CDR3 is built from 13 residues.

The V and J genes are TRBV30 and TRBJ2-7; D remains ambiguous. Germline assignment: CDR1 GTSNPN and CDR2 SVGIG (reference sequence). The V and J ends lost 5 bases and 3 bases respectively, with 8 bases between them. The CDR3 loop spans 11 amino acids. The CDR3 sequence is CAWGPNYEQYF. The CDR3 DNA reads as TGTGCCTGGGGCCCCAACTACGAGCAGTACTTC.

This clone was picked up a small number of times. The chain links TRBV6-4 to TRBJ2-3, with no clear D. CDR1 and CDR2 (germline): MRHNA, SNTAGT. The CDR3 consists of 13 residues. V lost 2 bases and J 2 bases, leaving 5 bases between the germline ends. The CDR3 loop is CASSDGYTDTQYF. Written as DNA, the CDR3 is TGTGCCAGCAGTGACGGCTACACAGATACGCAGTATTTT.

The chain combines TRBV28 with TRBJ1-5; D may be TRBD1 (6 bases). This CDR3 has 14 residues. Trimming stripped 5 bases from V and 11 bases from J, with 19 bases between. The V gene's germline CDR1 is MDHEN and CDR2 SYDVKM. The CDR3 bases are TGTGCCAGCAGTCCACTCCAGGGTTCAGGGGCCCAGCATTTT. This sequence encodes CASSPLQGSGAQHF.

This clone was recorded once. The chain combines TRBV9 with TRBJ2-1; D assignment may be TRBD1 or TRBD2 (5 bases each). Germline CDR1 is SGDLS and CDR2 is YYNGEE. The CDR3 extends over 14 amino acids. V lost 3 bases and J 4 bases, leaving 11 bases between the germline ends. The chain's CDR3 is CASSGGNIYNEQFF. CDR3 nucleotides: TGTGCCAGCAGCGGGGGGAACATATACAATGAGCAGTTCTTC.

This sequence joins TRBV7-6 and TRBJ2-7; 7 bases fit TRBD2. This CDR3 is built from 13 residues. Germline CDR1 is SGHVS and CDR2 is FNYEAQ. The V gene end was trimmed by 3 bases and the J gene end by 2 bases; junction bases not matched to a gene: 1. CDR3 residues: CASSFRGAYEQYF. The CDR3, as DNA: TGTGCCAGCAGCTTCCGGGGGGCCTACGAGCAGTACTTC.

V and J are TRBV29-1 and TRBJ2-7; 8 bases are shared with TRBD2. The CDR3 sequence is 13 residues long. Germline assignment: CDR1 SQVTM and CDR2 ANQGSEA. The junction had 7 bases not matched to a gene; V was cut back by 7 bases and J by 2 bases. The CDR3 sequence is CSAGSGGAYEQYF. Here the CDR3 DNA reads TGCAGCGCAGGATCCGGGGGGGCCTACGAGCAGTACTTC.

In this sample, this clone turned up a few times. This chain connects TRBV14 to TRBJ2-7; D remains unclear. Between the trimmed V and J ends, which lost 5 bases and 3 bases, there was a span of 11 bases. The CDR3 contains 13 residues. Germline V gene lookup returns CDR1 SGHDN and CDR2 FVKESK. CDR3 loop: CASSGFPVYEQYF. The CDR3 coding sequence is TGTGCCAGCAGCGGGTTTCCTGTCTACGAGCAGTACTTC.

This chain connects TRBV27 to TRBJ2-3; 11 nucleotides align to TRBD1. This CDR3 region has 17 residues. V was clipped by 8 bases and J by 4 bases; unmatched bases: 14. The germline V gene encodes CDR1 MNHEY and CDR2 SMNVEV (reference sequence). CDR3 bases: TGTGCCAGCGGACATCTAAGAGGGACAGGGGGGTCAGATACGCAGTATTTT. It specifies CASGHLRGTGGSDTQYF.

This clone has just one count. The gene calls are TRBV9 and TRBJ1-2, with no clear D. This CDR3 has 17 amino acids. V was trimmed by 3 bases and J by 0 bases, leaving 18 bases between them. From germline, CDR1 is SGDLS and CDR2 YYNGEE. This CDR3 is CASSAQWTVSANYGYTF. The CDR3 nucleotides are TGTGCCAGCAGCGCCCAGTGGACTGTCTCAGCTAACTATGGCTACACCTTC.

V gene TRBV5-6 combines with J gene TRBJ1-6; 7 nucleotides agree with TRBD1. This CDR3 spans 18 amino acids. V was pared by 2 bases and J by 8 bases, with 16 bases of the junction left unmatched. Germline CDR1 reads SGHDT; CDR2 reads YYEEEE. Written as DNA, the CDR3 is TGTGCCAGCAGCTTTTTTGGGAACGGCGACAGGGTGGATTCACCCCTCCACTTT. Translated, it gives CASSFFGNGDRVDSPLHF.

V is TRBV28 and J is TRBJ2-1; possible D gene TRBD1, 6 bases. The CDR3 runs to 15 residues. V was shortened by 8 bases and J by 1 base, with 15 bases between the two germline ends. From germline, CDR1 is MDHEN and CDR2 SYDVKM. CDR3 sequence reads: CASLRTDDSYNEQFF. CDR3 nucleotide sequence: TGTGCCAGCCTTAGGACAGACGATTCCTACAATGAGCAGTTCTTC.